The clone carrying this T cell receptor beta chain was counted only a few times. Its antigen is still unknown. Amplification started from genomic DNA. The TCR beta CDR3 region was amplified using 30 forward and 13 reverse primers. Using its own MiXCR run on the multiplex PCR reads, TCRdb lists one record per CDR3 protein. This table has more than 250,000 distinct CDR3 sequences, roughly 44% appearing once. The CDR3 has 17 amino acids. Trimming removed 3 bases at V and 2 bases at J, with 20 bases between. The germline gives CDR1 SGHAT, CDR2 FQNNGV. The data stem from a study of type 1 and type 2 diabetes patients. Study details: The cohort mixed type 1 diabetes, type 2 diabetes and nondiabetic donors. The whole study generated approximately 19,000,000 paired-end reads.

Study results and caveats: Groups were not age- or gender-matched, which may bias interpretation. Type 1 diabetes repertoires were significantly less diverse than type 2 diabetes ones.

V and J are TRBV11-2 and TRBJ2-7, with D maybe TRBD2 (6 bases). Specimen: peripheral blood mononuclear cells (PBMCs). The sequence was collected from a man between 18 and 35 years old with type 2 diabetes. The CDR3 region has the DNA TGTGCCAGCAGCTTCGAAGTACCGGGACTCTTACCCTACGAGCAGTACTTC. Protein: CASSFEVPGLLPYEQYF.